The 17 T cell receptor beta chains reported below all come from one sample, sequenced in a study of blood T cell repertoires in COVID-19. The repertoire was sequenced with immunoSEQ multiplex PCR; TCRdb's copy has only in-frame clones and lacks some. The sample includes 47,000 or so clones, 81% of them seen just once. The sequencing sample was made of peripheral blood. These receptors originate from a woman over 75 with COVID-19, enrolled during active disease.

V and J are TRBV19 and TRBJ2-5; the match to TRBD1 covers 10 bases. The V gene's germline CDR1 is LNHDA and CDR2 SQIVND (reference sequence). This CDR3 has 14 amino acids. The trim removed 3 bases at V and 4 bases at J, leaving 2 bases unmatched. The CDR3 spells CASSMGTGVETQYF. The DNA of the CDR3 is TGTGCCAGTAGTATGGGGACAGGGGTAGAGACCCAGTACTTC.

The gene calls are TRBV9 and TRBJ1-1; D may be TRBD1 (5 bases). Between the trimmed V and J ends, which lost 4 bases and 6 bases, there was a span of 16 bases. Germline CDR1 and CDR2: SGDLS and YYNGEE. The CDR3 runs to 14 residues. Here the CDR3 reads CASSPRSWGAEAFF. The CDR3 DNA reads TGTGCCAGCAGCCCCCGGAGTTGGGGGGCTGAAGCTTTCTTT. Supplemented by reference TRBV9 and TRBJ1-1, the full variable domain reads DSGVTQTPKHLITATGQRVTLRCSPRSGDLSVYWYQQSLDQGLQFLIQYYNGEERAKGNILERFSAQQFPDLHSELNLSSLELGDSALYFCASSPRSWGAEAFFGQGTRLTVV.

This clone came up once. This chain uses TRBV28 with TRBJ1-5; D is uncertain. V lost 6 bases to trimming and J lost 2 bases, with 8 bases between them. CDR1 MDHEN and CDR2 SYDVKM come from the germline V gene. The CDR3 is made up of 13 amino acids. The CDR3 DNA reads TGTGCCAGCAGCCCGGAGGGCAATCAGCCCCAGCATTTT. The encoded protein is CASSPEGNQPQHF.

This chain joins TRBV9 and TRBJ2-7; 9 bases are shared with TRBD2. V shed 4 bases and J 6 bases; nucleotides not matched to a gene: 17. The CDR3 extends over 17 amino acids. The germline CDR1 and CDR2 sequences are SGDLS and YYNGEE. CDR3 nucleotide sequence: TGTGCCAGCAGCCCAACAATGACTGGCGGGAGGGCCGGCGAGCAGTACTTC. Amino acids: CASSPTMTGGRAGEQYF.

V gene TRBV18 combines with J gene TRBJ1-6; no clear D. V lost 2 bases and J lost 8, with 16 bases in between. Germline V CDR1 and CDR2: KGHSH, LQKENI. This CDR3 comprises 16 residues. The CDR3 region has the DNA TGTGCCAGCTCACCATCACTGGCGGCCGCGGATTCACCCCTCCACTTT. Translation gives CASSPSLAAADSPLHF.

The rearrangement links TRBV2 to TRBJ1-1; perhaps TRBD1 as D (6 bases). V was clipped by 6 bases and J by 4 bases, with 15 bases between them. This CDR3 is 14 amino acids long. Germline loops: CDR1 SNHLY, CDR2 FYNNEI. CDR3 protein: CASSDRRRPTEAFF. The CDR3 DNA sequence: TGTGCCAGCAGCGACAGGAGACGGCCCACTGAAGCTTTCTTT.

The sample holds one count of this clone. The chain recombines TRBV11-2 with TRBJ2-1; the match to TRBD2 covers 13 bases. Germline V gives CDR1 SGHAT, CDR2 FQNNGV. CDR3 length: 15 amino acids. The V and J ends lost 5 bases and 9 bases, in that order; junction bases with no gene match: 7. Here the CDR3 reads CASSPGTSGTSEQFF. The CDR3 region has the DNA TGTGCCAGCAGCCCCGGGACTAGCGGGACTAGTGAGCAGTTCTTC. Based on the CDR3 plus reference TRBV11-2 and TRBJ2-1, the full variable domain is EAGVAQSPRYKIIEKRQSVAFWCNPISGHATLYWYQQILGQGPKLLIQFQNNGVVDDSQLPKDRFSAERLKGVDSTLKIQPAKLEDSAVYLCASSPGTSGTSEQFFGPGTRLTVL.

The rearrangement links TRBV5-4 to TRBJ2-2; 9 nucleotides agree with TRBD2. The V gene's germline CDR1 is SGHNT and CDR2 YYREEE (reference sequence). CDR3 length equals 16 residues. Losses at the gene ends were 3 bases for V and 0 bases for J; bases not matched to a gene: 3. The CDR3 loop reads CASSYGTSSNTGELFF. The CDR3 coding sequence is TGTGCCAGCAGCTATGGGACTAGCTCGAACACCGGGGAGCTGTTTTTT. The full variable domain, completed using reference TRBV5-4 and TRBJ2-2, is ETGVTQSPTHLIKTRGQQVTLRCSSQSGHNTVSWYQQALGQGPQFIFQYYREEENGRGNFPPRFSGLQFPNYSSELNVNALELDDSALYLCASSYGTSSNTGELFFGEGSRLTVL.

The J gene is TRBJ1-5, the V gene TRBV9, with D perhaps matching TRBD1 (6 bases). V was cut by 4 bases and J by 1 base, with 12 bases left in between. This CDR3 is built from 15 residues. CDR1 is SGDLS and CDR2 is YYNGEE in the germline V gene. The CDR3: CASSPDSSSNQPQHF. As DNA, the CDR3 is TGTGCCAGCAGCCCGGACAGCAGCAGCAATCAGCCCCAGCATTTT.

The chain combines TRBV6-5 with TRBJ1-2; D is uncertain. Between the trimmed V and J ends, which lost 3 bases and 8 bases, there was a span of 13 bases. Per germline, CDR1 MNHEY and CDR2 SVGAGI. The CDR3 length is 13 residues. CDR3 loop: CASSYGSLRGYTF. The CDR3 bases are TGTGCCAGCAGTTATGGCAGCCTCAGGGGCTACACCTTC.

This clone has only one observation. The chain recombines TRBV7-9 with TRBJ2-2; no reliable D call. V gave up 1 base and J gave up 6 bases, with 12 bases separating them. The CDR3 length is 15 residues. From germline, CDR1 is SEHNR and CDR2 FQNEAQ (reference sequence). DNA of the CDR3: TGTGCCAGCAGCTTAGGCGGCCTAGTCTCCGGGGAGCTGTTTTTT. Protein sequence: CASSLGGLVSGELFF.

The V and J genes are TRBV7-9 and TRBJ1-5, with D unclear. V lost 5 bases, J lost 5 bases, and 7 bases lay in between. This CDR3 comprises 12 residues. Germline assignment: CDR1 SEHNR and CDR2 FQNEAQ (reference sequence). Here the CDR3 DNA reads TGTGCCAGCAGCCCAGATCATCAGCCCCAGCATTTT. Protein: CASSPDHQPQHF.

This chain connects TRBV7-3 to TRBJ2-5; 15 bases fit TRBD2. After removal of 5 bases from V and 4 bases from J, the junction contained 2 bases not matched to a gene. Germline V gene lookup returns CDR1 SGHTA and CDR2 FQGTGA. The CDR3 loop spans 15 amino acids. The CDR3 sequence is CASSRGLAGGETQYF. The DNA for the CDR3 is TGTGCCAGCAGCAGGGGACTAGCGGGAGGAGAGACCCAGTACTTC.

This chain links TRBV3-1 (or the pseudogene TRBV3-2) with TRBJ2-7; 10 nucleotides match TRBD1. The length of the CDR3 is 15 residues. J gave up 3 bases and V 5 bases, and 7 bases lay outside the gene matches. Per the germline V gene, CDR1 is LGHDT and CDR2 is YNNKEL (reference sequence). The CDR3 loop is CASSSWDRGIYEQYF. In DNA form, the CDR3 reads TGTGCCAGCAGCTCCTGGGACAGGGGAATCTACGAGCAGTACTTC.

The chain carries TRBV7-6 and TRBJ1-2; 7 nucleotides align to TRBD1. CDR3 length equals 16 residues. The junction had 13 bases not matched to a gene; V was cut back by 5 bases and J by 4 bases. Germline CDR1 is SGHVS and CDR2 is FNYEAQ. The DNA for the CDR3 is TGTGCCAGCAGCCCTAGGCCGGCAGGGGGAATCTATGGCTACACCTTC. It codes for CASSPRPAGGIYGYTF.

V is TRBV28 and J is TRBJ2-7; TRBD1 aligns across 7 bases. The V gene's germline CDR1 is MDHEN and CDR2 SYDVKM. J gave up 2 bases and V 6 bases, and 7 bases lay outside the gene matches. The length of the CDR3 is 14 residues. CDR3: CASSIGDRPYEQYF. The DNA of the CDR3 is TGTGCCAGCAGCATAGGGGACAGACCCTACGAGCAGTACTTC.

The CDR3 region has the DNA TGTGCCAGCAGCCCTCCCGACAGGGAGCACGAGCAGTACTTC. It translates to CASSPPDREHEQYF. The gene calls are TRBV7-9 and TRBJ2-7; 7 bases are a match to TRBD1. Losses at the gene ends were 5 bases for V and 5 bases for J; bases not matched to a gene: 9. Germline CDR1 and CDR2: SEHNR and FQNEAQ (reference sequence). The CDR3 length is 14 residues.